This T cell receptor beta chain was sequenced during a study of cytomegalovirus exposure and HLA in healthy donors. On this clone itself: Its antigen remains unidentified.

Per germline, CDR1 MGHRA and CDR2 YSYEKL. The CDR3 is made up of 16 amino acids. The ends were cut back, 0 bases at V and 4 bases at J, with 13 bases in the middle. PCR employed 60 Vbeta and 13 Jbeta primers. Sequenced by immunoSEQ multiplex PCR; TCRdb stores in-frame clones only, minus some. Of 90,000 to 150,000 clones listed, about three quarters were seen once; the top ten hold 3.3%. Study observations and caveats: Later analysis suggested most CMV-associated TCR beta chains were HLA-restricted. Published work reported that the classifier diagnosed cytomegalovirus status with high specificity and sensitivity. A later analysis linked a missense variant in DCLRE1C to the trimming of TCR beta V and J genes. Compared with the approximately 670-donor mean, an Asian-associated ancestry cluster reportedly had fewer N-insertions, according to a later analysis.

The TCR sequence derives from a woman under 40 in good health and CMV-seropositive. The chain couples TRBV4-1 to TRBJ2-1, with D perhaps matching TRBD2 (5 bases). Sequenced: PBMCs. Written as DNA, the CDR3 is TGCGCCAGCAGCCAAGATCTACGGGAACTTTACAATGAGCAGTTCTTC. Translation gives CASSQDLRELYNEQFF.